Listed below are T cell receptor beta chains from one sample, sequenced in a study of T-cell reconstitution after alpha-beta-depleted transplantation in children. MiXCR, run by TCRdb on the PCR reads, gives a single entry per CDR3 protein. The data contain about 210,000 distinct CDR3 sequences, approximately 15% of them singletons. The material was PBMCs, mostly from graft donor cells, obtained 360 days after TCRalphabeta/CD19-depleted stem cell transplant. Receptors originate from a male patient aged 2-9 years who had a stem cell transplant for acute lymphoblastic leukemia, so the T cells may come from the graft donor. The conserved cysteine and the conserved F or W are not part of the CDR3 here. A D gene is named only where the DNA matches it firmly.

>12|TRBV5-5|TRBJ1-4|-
ASSPQAPNEKLF
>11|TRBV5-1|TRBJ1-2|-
ASSFGTENGYT
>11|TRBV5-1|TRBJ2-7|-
ASSLVPGDEQY
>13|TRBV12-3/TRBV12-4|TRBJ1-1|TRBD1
ASSRLGQGDTEAF
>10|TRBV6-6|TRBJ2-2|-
ALRGGTGELF
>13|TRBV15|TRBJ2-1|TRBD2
ATRNGAGGTNEQF
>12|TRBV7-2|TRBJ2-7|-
ASSLALVEGLWY
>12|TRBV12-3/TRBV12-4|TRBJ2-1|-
ASRRRDFYNEQF
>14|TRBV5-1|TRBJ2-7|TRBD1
ASSGAKTGTYYEQY
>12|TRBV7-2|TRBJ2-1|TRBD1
ASSLDRVGHEQF
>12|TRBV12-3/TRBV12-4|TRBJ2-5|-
ASSLAGQGETQY
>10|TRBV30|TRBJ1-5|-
AWSAGNQPQH
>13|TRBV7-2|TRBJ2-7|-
ASRLTRGVAYEQY
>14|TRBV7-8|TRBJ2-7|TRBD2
ASSLVAGEVSYEQY
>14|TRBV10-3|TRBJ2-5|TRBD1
AINEGAGGQQETQY
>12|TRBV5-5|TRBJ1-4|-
ASSLIPTNEKLF
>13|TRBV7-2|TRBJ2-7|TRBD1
ASSPQGKGVYEQY
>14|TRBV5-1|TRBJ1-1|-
ASSLAGLGGNTEAF
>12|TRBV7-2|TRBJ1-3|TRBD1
ASSPLGGRDTIY
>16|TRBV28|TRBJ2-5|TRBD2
ASSPRVGREKRQETQY
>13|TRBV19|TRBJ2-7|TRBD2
ASSIPSGGFYEQY